This T cell receptor beta chain was found in a study of OX40 agonist ivuxolimab in advanced cancers. With respect to the entire study: Ivuxolimab was a fully human IgG2 agonistic monoclonal antibody targeting the costimulatory receptor OX40 (CD134). Partial responses occurred in three dose-escalation patients: two with cutaneous melanoma and one with hepatocellular carcinoma. The monotherapy dose-escalation portion (N ≈ 52 patients) of the phase I ivuxolimab trial is reported in the paper. Intravenous ivuxolimab was administered to patients every 2 weeks at six dose levels: 0.01, 0.1, 0.3, 1.5, 3 and 10 mg/kg. Among the roughly 52 dose-escalation patients, about 19 had hepatocellular carcinoma, some 15 melanoma, 9 renal cell carcinoma and 9 head and neck cancer. Patients were allowed to have had prior anti-PD-1, anti-PD-L1 or anti-CTLA-4 therapy, and 40% to 45% of the dose-escalation patients had previously received checkpoint inhibitors. In the dose-escalation cohort, roughly 80% of patients were male, and the mean age was approximately 60 years, with a range of roughly 20 to 80. Peripheral TCRbeta sequencing aimed to test whether ivuxolimab altered TCR sequence diversity and caused clonal T-cell expansion.

Taken from the germline V gene, the CDR1 and CDR2 loops are SGHTA and FQGTGA. Taken from cysteine to phenylalanine, the CDR3 has 15 residues. Only the CDR3 DNA stays, 45 bases, in frame from base 1. At the junction V is shortened by 5 bases and J by 2 bases; bases outside the gene matches: 6. Study-wide findings and limitations: Low levels of normalized T-cell clonal expansion were also seen in some patients who did not respond. After ivuxolimab, more expanded clones were found on average in CD8+ T cells than in CD4+ T cells. Which antigens the clonally expanded peripheral T cells were specific for was not determined. At doses of 0.1 to 3.0 mg/kg, clonal expansion of both CD4+ and CD8+ T cells in blood was seen between baseline and week 6. Partial responders in the 0.1-3.0 mg/kg groups had among the lowest normalized peripheral clonal expansion, especially among CD8+ T cells.

For sequencing of the TCRbeta CDR3 region, genomic DNA was extracted from the sorted cells. TCRbeta CDR3 regions were sequenced using the immunoSEQ Assay. This is the immuneACCESS table as TCRdb keeps it, with only in-frame sequences that have V and J called. A part of the clones is gone; compared with another copy, unresolved V genes explain less than half, and the rest is unexplained. The sample yields about 67,000 clones; more than 75% were counted once. Jointly, the top ten make up 2% to 2.5% of the sample. The trial excluded patients who had a history of autoimmune disease or were on systemic immunosuppression. Peripheral blood for TCR sequencing was drawn from every dose cohort at baseline, at cycle 4 day 1 and at cycle 7 day 1. The samples were taken from a phase I, first-in-human, multicenter, open-label dose-escalation trial of ivuxolimab. The trial enrolled adults with locally advanced or metastatic head and neck squamous cell, hepatocellular, melanoma or renal cell carcinoma. CD4+ and CD8+ T cells were sorted separately from peripheral blood before TCR sequencing.

The sample holds one count of this clone. This receptor's antigen is unknown. No base quality information exists; no much larger clone differs at one position. The receptor was derived from an adult with an advanced solid tumor such as melanoma, head and neck, liver or kidney cancer. The sequencing here drew on CD4+ or CD8+ T cells sorted from blood, taken in a trial of the OX40 agonist ivuxolimab. The sequence is built from TRBV7-3 and TRBJ2-7; 10 junctional bases match TRBD1. The DNA reads TGTGCCAGCAGCCAAACCGGGACAGGGGCCTACGAGCAGTACTTC. It is translated as CASSQTGTGAYEQYF.